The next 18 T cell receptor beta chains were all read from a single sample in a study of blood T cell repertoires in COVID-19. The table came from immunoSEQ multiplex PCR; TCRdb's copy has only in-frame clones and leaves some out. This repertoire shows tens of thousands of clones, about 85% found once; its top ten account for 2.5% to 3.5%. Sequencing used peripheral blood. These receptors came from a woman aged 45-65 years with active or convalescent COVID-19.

Written as DNA, the CDR3 is TGCGCCAGCAGCCAAGAGGCAGGGACTGGGAGCTCCTACGAGCAGTACTTC. Protein product: CASSQEAGTGSSYEQYF. The rearrangement uses TRBV4-3 and TRBJ2-7, with D maybe TRBD2 (6 bases). The CDR3 totals 17 residues. The V and J ends lost 0 bases and 0 bases respectively, with 15 bases between them. Germline values: CDR1 LGHNA, CDR2 YSLEER.

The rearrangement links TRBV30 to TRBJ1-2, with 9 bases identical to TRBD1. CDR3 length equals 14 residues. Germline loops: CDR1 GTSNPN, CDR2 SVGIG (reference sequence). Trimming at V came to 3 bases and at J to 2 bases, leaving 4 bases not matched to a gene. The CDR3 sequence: CAWRGQGANYGYTF. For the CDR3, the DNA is TGTGCCTGGAGGGGACAGGGAGCAAACTATGGCTACACCTTC.

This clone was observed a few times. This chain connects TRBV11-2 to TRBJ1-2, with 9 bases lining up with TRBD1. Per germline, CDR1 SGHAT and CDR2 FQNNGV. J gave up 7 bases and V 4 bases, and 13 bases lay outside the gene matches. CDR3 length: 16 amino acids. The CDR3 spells CASSSQSGQGSGGYTF. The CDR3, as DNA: TGTGCCAGCAGCTCCCAATCGGGACAGGGTTCCGGTGGCTACACCTTC. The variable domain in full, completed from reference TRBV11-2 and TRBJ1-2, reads EAGVAQSPRYKIIEKRQSVAFWCNPISGHATLYWYQQILGQGPKLLIQFQNNGVVDDSQLPKDRFSAERLKGVDSTLKIQPAKLEDSAVYLCASSSQSGQGSGGYTFGSGTRLTVV.

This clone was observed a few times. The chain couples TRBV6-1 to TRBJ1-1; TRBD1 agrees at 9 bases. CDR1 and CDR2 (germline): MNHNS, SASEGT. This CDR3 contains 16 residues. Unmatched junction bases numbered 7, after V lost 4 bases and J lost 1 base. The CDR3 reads CASSARTGVGNTEAFF. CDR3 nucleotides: TGTGCCAGCAGTGCCAGGACAGGGGTGGGGAACACTGAAGCTTTCTTT.

The CDR3 region is CAWNPAGGTDTQYF. In nucleotides, the CDR3 is TGTGCCTGGAACCCAGCGGGCGGCACAGATACGCAGTATTTT. The chain is built from TRBV30 and TRBJ2-3; TRBD2 is a possible D gene (6 bases). Trimming cost V 4 bases and J 1 base, with 12 bases left between them. The CDR3 has 14 amino acids. The V gene's germline CDR1 is GTSNPN and CDR2 SVGIG (reference sequence).

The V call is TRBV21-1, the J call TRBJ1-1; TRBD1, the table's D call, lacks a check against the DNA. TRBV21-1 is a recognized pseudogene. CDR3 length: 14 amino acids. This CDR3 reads CARTNRGMNTEAFF. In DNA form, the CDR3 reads TGTGCCAGGACCAACAGGGGTATGAACACTGAAGCTTTCTTT.

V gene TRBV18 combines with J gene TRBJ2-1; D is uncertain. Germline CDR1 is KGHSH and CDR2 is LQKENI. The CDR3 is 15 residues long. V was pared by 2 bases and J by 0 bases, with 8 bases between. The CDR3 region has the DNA TGTGCCAGCTCACCATTGAGGAACTCCTACAATGAGCAGTTCTTC. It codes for CASSPLRNSYNEQFF.

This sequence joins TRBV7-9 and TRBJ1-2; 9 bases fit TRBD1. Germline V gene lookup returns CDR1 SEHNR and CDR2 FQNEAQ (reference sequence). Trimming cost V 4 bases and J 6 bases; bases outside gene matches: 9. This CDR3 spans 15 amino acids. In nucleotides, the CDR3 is TGTGCCAGCAGCTCGGGACAGGGCCGAGTTGATGGCTACACCTTC. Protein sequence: CASSSGQGRVDGYTF. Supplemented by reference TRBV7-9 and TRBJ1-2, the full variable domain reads DTGVSQNPRHKITKRGQNVTFRCDPISEHNRLYWYRQTLGQGPEFLTYFQNEAQLEKSRLLSDRFSAERPKGSFSTLEIQRTEQGDSAMYLCASSSGQGRVDGYTFGSGTRLTVV.

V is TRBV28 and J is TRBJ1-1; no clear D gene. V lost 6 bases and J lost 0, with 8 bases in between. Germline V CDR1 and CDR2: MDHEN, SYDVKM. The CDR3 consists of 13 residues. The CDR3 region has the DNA TGTGCCAGCAGGCCTACGTTGAACACTGAAGCTTTCTTT. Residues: CASRPTLNTEAFF.

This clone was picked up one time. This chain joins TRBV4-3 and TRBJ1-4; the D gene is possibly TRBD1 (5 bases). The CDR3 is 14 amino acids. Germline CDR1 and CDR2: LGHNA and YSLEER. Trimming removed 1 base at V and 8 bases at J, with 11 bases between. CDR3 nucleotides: TGCGCCAGCAGCCAAGGGGGCAGTGACGAAAAACTGTTTTTT. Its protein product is CASSQGGSDEKLFF.

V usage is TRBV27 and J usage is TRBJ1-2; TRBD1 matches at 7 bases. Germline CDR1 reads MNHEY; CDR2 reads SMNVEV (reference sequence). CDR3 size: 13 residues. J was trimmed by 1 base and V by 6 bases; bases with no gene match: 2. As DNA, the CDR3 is TGTGCCAGCAGATCAGGGGGTAACTATGGCTACACCTTC. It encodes CASRSGGNYGYTF.

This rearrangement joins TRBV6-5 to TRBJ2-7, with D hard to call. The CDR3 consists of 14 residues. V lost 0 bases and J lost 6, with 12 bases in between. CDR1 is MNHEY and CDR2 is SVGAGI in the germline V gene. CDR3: CASSYSTELREQYF. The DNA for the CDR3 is TGTGCCAGCAGTTACTCAACAGAACTCCGCGAGCAGTACTTC.

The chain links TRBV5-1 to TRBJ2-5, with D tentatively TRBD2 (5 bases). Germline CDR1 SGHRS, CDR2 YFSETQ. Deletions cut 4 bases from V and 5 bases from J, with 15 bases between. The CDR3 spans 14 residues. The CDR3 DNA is TGCGCCAGCAGCCTCTCGGGGTCGAGGGAGACCCAGTACTTC. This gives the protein CASSLSGSRETQYF.

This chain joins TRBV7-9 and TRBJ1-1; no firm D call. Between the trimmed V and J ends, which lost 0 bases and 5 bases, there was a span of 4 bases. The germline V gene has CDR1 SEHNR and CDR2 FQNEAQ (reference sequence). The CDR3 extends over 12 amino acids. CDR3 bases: TGTGCCAGCAGCTTAGCCCTTACTGAAGCTTTCTTT. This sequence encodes CASSLALTEAFF.

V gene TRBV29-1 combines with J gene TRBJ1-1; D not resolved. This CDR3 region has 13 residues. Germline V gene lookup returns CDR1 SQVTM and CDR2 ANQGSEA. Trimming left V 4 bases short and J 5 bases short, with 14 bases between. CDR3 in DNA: TGCAGCGTTGGGGGAGGGAGAGGGACTGAAGCTTTCTTT. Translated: CSVGGGRGTEAFF.

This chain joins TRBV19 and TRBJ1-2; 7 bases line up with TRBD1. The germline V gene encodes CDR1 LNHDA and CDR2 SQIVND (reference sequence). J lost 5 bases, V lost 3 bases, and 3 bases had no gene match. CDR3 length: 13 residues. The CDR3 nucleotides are TGTGCCAGTAGTATCAAGACAGGGTATGGCTACACCTTC. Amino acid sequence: CASSIKTGYGYTF.

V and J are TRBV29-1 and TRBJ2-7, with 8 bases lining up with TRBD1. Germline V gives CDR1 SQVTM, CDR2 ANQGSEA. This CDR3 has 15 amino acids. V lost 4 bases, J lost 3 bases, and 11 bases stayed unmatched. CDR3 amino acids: CSVVGSGTGDYEQYF. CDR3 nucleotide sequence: TGCAGCGTTGTGGGCTCCGGGACAGGCGACTACGAGCAGTACTTC.

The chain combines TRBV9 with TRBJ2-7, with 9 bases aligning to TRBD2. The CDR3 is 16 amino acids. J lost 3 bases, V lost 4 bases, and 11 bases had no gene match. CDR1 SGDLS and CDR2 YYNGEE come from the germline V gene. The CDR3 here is CASSPGLAGRLYEQYF. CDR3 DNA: TGTGCCAGCAGCCCCGGGCTAGCGGGGAGACTCTACGAGCAGTACTTC.